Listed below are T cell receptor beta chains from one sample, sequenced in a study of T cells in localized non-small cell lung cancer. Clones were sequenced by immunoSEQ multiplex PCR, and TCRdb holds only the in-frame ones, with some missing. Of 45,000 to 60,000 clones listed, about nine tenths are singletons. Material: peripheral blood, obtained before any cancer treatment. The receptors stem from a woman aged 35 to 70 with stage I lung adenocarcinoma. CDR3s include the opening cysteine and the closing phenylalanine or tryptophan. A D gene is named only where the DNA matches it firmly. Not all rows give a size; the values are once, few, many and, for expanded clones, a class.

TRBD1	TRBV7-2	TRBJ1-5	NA	CASSLRGQGTSIQPQHF	TGTGCCAGCAGCTTAAGGGGACAGGGAACAAGTATTCAGCCCCAGCATTTT
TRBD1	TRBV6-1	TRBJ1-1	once	CASSGDRTQGAFF	TGTGCCAGCAGTGGGGACAGGACACAAGGAGCTTTCTTT
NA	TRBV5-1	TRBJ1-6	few	CASRRDQGNSPLHF	TGCGCCAGCAGGCGGGACCAAGGGAATTCACCCCTCCACTTT
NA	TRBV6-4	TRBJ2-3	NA	CASSDSSSGSTDTQYF	TGTGCCAGCAGTGACTCGAGTTCAGGGTCCACAGATACGCAGTATTTT
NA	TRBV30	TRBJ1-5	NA	CAWSVSDSGQPQHF	TGTGCCTGGAGTGTATCTGATTCGGGACAGCCCCAGCATTTT
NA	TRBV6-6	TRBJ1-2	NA	CASSSRQYGYTF	TGTGCCAGCAGTTCCCGACAGTATGGCTACACCTTC
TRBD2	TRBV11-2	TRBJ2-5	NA	CASSLGGAGGIETQYF	TGTGCCAGCAGCTTAGGAGGAGCGGGGGGTATAGAGACCCAGTACTTC
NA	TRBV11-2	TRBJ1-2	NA	CASSRTMDRLYGYTF	TGTGCCAGCAGCCGAACGATGGACAGACTTTATGGCTACACCTTC
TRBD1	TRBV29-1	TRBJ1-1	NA	CSVHRRDSVNTEAFF	TGCAGCGTTCACCGCCGGGACAGCGTGAACACTGAAGCTTTCTTT
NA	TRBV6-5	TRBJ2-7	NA	CASSPGGTLYEQYF	TGTGCCAGCAGTCCCGGCGGGACTCTCTACGAGCAGTACTTC
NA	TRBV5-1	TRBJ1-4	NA	CASSRVGLGNEKLFF	TGCGCCAGCAGCAGAGTGGGGCTGGGGAATGAAAAACTGTTTTTT
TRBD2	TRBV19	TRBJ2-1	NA	CASTGSGARSEQFF	TGTGCCAGTACGGGTAGCGGGGCGAGGAGTGAGCAGTTCTTC
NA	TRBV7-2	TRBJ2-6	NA	CASSRAGTGANVLTF	TGTGCCAGCAGCCGGGCGGGGACTGGGGCCAACGTCCTGACTTTC
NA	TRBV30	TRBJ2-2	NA	CAWSFRLSGRNTGELFF	TGTGCCTGGAGTTTTCGGTTAAGCGGAAGGAACACCGGGGAGCTGTTTTTT
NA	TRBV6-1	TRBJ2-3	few	CASRAVGLTDTQYF	TGTGCCAGCAGGGCTGTGGGGCTTACAGATACGCAGTATTTT
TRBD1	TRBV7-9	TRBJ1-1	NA	CASSADRGFTEAFF	TGTGCCAGCAGCGCGGACAGGGGGTTCACTGAAGCTTTCTTT
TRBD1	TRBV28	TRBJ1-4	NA	CASSLMGAGGEKLFF	TGTGCCAGCAGTTTAATGGGGGCAGGGGGTGAAAAACTGTTTTTT
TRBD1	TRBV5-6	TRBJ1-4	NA	CASSLNRGYNEKLFF	TGTGCCAGCAGCTTGAACAGGGGGTATAATGAAAAACTGTTTTTT
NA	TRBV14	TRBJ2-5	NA	CASSRDWGGEETQYF	TGTGCCAGCAGCCGTGACTGGGGGGGCGAGGAGACCCAGTACTTC
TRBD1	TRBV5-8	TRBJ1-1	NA	CASSLGQGRTEAFF	TGTGCCAGCAGCCTAGGACAGGGCCGGACTGAAGCTTTCTTT
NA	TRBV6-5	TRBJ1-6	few	CASSRKRHNSPLHF	TGTGCCAGCAGTCGAAAGAGGCATAATTCACCCCTCCACTTT
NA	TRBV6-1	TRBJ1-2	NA	CASSESGLAYGYTF	TGTGCCAGCAGTGAATCGGGACTGGCCTATGGCTACACCTTC
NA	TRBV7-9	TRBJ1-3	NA	CASSGGVVAGNTIYF	TGTGCCAGCAGCGGGGGGGTAGTCGCTGGAAACACCATATATTTT
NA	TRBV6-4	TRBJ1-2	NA	CASSYGVGYGYTF	TGTGCCAGCAGTTACGGGGTCGGCTATGGCTACACCTTC
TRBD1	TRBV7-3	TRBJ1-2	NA	CASSLGTDGYTF	TGTGCCAGCAGCTTAGGGACAGATGGCTACACCTTC
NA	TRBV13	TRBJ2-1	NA	CASSPVPGSYNEQFF	TGTGCCAGCAGCCCCGTACCTGGAAGTTACAATGAGCAGTTCTTC
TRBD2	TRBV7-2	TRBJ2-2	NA	CASSQSGTSGGPNTGELFF	TGTGCCAGCAGTCAATCCGGGACTAGCGGGGGACCGAACACCGGGGAGCTGTTTTTT
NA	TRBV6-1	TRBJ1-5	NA	CASSDRINQPQHF	TGTGCCAGCAGTGACAGAATCAATCAGCCCCAGCATTTT
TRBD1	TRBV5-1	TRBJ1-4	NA	CASSLQGVNEKLFF	TGCGCCAGCAGCTTGCAGGGGGTTAATGAAAAACTGTTTTTT
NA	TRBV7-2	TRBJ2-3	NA	CASSFGTGTTDTQYF	TGTGCCAGCAGCTTCGGTACAGGGACCACAGATACGCAGTATTTT
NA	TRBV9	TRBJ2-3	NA	CASSVWQGNTDTQYF	TGTGCCAGCAGCGTGTGGCAGGGGAACACAGATACGCAGTATTTT
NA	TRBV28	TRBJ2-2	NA	CASNLQGANTGELFF	TGTGCCAGCAACCTACAGGGAGCGAACACCGGGGAGCTGTTTTTT
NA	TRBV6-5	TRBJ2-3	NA	CASSYSGAATDTQYF	TGTGCCAGCAGTTACTCTGGGGCAGCCACAGATACGCAGTATTTT
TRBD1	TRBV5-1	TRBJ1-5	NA	CASSLAPGQTNQPQHF	TGCGCCAGCAGCTTGGCTCCGGGACAGACCAATCAGCCCCAGCATTTT
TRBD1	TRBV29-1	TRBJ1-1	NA	CSVVAGGFMNTEAFF	TGCAGCGTTGTGGCAGGGGGCTTCATGAACACTGAAGCTTTCTTT
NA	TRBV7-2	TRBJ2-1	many	CASSLEGFGDEQFF	TGTGCCAGCAGCTTAGAAGGTTTTGGGGATGAGCAGTTCTTC
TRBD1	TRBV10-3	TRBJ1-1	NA	CAISGGQGLNTEAFF	TGTGCCATCAGTGGGGGACAGGGGTTGAACACTGAAGCTTTCTTT
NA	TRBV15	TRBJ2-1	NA	CATSRAGGEVNEQFF	TGTGCCACCAGCAGAGCGGGCGGGGAGGTCAATGAGCAGTTCTTC
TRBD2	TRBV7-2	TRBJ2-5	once	CASSSGGKPQYF	TGTGCCAGCAGCTCGGGGGGTAAACCTCAGTACTTC
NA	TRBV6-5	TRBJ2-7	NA	CASSYWSSISSYEQYF	TGTGCCAGCAGTTACTGGAGTAGCATAAGCTCCTACGAGCAGTACTTC
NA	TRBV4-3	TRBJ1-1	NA	CASSQDLGLGTEAFF	TGCGCCAGCAGCCAAGATCTAGGGTTGGGGACTGAAGCTTTCTTT
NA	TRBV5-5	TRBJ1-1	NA	CASSLSPNTEAFF	TGTGCCAGCAGCTTGTCACCAAACACTGAAGCTTTCTTT
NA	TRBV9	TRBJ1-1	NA	CASSVDGVLNTEAFF	TGTGCCAGCAGCGTAGATGGGGTACTGAACACTGAAGCTTTCTTT
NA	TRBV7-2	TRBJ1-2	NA	CASSRGFNYGYTF	TGTGCCAGCAGCCGAGGGTTTAACTATGGCTACACCTTC